Given below is one T cell receptor (beta chain) in context. Germline CDR1 reads SGHRS; CDR2 reads YFSETQ. J lost 3 bases, V lost 4 bases, and 14 bases had no gene match. This CDR3 is 17 amino acids long. Authors' data handling: Amplification from reference gene primers served as the basis for estimated nucleated cell counts. Repertoires were generated with immunoSEQ multiplex PCR, while TCRdb's copy carries only in-frame clones and drops some. V and J calls and clone size are as listed in that table; D and trimming were resolved from the DNA. The top ten hold roughly 2% of the sample, which has hundreds of thousands of clones, roughly 88% seen once. This record belongs to a study of blood T cell repertoires in COVID-19. Study overall: From the United States, Italy and Spain came samples of acute and convalescent COVID-19. The analysed material was cDNA or gDNA that came from T cells, B-cell-depleted T cells, or PBMCs.

In Cohort 3, a recovered donor had either two negative PCRs, clearance, or symptom resolution. The chain couples TRBV5-1 to TRBJ2-3, with TRBD2 matching 7 bases. The sequenced sample consisted of PBMCs or T cells enriched from blood (not recorded which). The clonotype comes from a man between 25 and 39 years old who had recovered from COVID-19. CDR3 nucleotides: TGCGCCAGCAGCAAAGGTCCGGGACTAAGATCAACAGATACGCAGTATTTT. Its translation is CASSKGPGLRSTDTQYF.